This T cell receptor beta chain derives from a study of shared clonotypes between healthy human individuals. V lost 5 bases and J lost 6, with 16 bases in between. Germline CDR1 SGHVS, CDR2 FNYEAQ. The CDR3 consists of 15 residues. In the case of this clone: Its antigen remains unknown.

General observations from the study: Non-shared clonotypes had lower generation probabilities than those shared by all four donors. Estimated clonotype richness was generally higher in naive than memory subsets.

The run depth of the assay was deep. Method: immunoSEQ multiplex PCR; TCRdb's copy keeps in-frame clones and lacks some. The profile covers about 2.5 million clones, with 85% to 95% appearing a single time and around 0.35% taken by the ten largest. The clonotype comes from a man aged 18-30 years in good health. Some clones in this sample may be carry-over from other donors' samples. The rearrangement uses TRBV7-6 and TRBJ1-4; D remains ambiguous. Sequenced input: naive CD4+ T cells from PBMCs. Indicated subset: CD45RA+ positively selected. The CDR3 bases are TGTGCCAGCAGCCCTCTAACGGGTGGCGATGAAAAACTGTTTTTT. Its translation is CASSPLTGGDEKLFF.